This T cell receptor beta chain was retrieved from a study of cytomegalovirus exposure and HLA in healthy donors. Method: immunoSEQ multiplex PCR; TCRdb's copy keeps in-frame clones and lacks some. This sample yields around 130,000 clones, of which roughly 89% are seen a single time; 3% to 4% belongs to the top ten. Study findings and constraints: The tendency of first-cohort TCR clusters to co-occur in the 120 or so validation repertoires emerged from a later analysis. The dataset shows that most TCR sequences were rare, while some public TCRs occurred in many donors.

Note on this clone: Its target is unknown.

This TCR was recovered from a young man in good health and CMV-seronegative. The sample comprised PBMCs.

The CDR3 sequence is CASSLDRDEKLFF. The CDR3 region has the DNA TGTGCCAGCAGCCTGGACAGGGATGAAAAACTGTTTTTT. The genes are TRBV11-2 and TRBJ1-4, with 8 bases matching TRBD1. V lost 5 bases, J lost 6 bases, and 2 bases stayed unmatched. The germline V gene has CDR1 SGHAT and CDR2 FQNNGV. This CDR3 comprises 13 residues.